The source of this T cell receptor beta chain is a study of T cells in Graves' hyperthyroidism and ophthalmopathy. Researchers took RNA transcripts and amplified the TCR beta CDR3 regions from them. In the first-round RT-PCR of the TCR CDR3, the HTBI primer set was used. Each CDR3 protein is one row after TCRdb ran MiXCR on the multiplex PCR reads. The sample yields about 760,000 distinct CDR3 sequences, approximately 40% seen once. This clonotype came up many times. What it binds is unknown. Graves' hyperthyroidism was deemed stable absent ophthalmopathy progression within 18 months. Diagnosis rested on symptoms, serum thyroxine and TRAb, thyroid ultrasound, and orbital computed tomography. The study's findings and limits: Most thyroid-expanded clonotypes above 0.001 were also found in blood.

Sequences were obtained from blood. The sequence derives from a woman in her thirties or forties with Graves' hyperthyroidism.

As DNA, the CDR3 is TGTGCCAGCAGCTTAGGGCGCGGTTTCCTCAATCAGCCCCAGCATTTT. Translating it yields CASSLGRGFLNQPQHF. The V call is TRBV13, the J call TRBJ1-5; unclear D gene. Germline V lookup: CDR1 PRHDT, CDR2 FYEKMQ (reference sequence). The ends were cut back, 0 bases at V and 3 bases at J, with 12 bases in the middle. The CDR3 has 16 amino acids.